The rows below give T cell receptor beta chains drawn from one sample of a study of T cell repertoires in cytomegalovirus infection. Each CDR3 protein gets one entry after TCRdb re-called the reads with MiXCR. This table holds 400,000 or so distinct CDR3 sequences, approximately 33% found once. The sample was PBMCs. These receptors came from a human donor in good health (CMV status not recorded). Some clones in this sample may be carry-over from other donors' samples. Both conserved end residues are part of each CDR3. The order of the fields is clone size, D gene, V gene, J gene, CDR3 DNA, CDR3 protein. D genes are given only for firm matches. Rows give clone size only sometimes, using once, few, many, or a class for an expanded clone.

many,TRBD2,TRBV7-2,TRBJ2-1,TGTGCCAGCAGCCTCCAAGTCTCGGGACTAAACTACAATGAGCAGTTCTTC,CASSLQVSGLNYNEQFF
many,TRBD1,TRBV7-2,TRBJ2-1,TGTGCCAGCAGCTTATATATGGGACAGGGATACAATGAGCAGTTCTTC,CASSLYMGQGYNEQFF
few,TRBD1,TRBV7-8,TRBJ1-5,TGTGCCAGCAGCTTAAATCAGATGTGGACAGGTCCGGTCAATCAGCCCCAGCATTTT,CASSLNQMWTGPVNQPQHF
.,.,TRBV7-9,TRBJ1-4,TGTGCCAGCAGCGAATGGACTGGGACTCGGGAACTGTTTTTT,CASSEWTGTRELFF
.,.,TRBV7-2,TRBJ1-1,TGTGCCAGCAGCCCAGGGTTGGTGGGCACTGAAGCTTTCTTT,CASSPGLVGTEAFF
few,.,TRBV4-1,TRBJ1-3,TGCGCCAGCAGCCAAGATGCGGGTGGCAGCCTATTACCTGGAAACACCATATATTTT,CASSQDAGGSLLPGNTIYF
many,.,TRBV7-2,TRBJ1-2,TGTGCCAGCAGCTTATCAGCTAACTATGGCTACACCTTC,CASSLSANYGYTF
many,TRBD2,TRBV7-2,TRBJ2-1,TGTGCCAGCAGCTTATCTTGGACTAGCTACAATGAGCAGTTCTTC,CASSLSWTSYNEQFF
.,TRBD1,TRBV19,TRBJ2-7,TGTGCCAGTAGTAAGGGACAGCTCCACGAGCAGTACTTC,CASSKGQLHEQYF
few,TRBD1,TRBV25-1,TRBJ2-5,TGTGCCAGCAGTGAACCAGACAGGGGGCAAGAGACCCAGTACTTC,CASSEPDRGQETQYF
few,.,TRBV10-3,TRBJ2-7,TGTGCCGCATCCGGACAGCCCTACGAGCAGTACTTC,CAASGQPYEQYF
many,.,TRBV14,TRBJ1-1,TGTGCCAGCAGCCAAGGGACACTAAACACTGAAGCTTTCTTT,CASSQGTLNTEAFF
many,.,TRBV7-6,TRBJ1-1,TGTGCCAGCAGCTTACGGTCAGACCCTAATGAAGCTTTCTTT,CASSLRSDPNEAFF
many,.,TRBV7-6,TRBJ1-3,TGTGCCAGCAGCCCCTGGGTGGCCAGCTTAGACTCTGGAAACACCATATATTTT,CASSPWVASLDSGNTIYF
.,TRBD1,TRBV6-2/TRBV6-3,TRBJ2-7,TGTTCCAGCAGCGACGGGACAGGGAGGGACTACGAGCAGTACTTC,CSSSDGTGRDYEQYF
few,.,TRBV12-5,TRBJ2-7,TGTGCTAGTGGTCCCCCGGGGCTCTCCTACGAGCAGTACTTC,CASGPPGLSYEQYF
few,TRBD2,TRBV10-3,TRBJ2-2,TGTGCCATCAGTGAAATGTTTTCTGGACTAGCGGGGGCCTCCGGGGAGCTGTTTTTT,CAISEMFSGLAGASGELFF
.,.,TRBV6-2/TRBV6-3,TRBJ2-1,TGTGCCAGCGTAGGGGGGAGCTCCTACAATGAGCAGTTCTTC,CASVGGSSYNEQFF
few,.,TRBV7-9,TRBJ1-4,TGTGCCAGCAGTGGACAGAGAGCTAATGAAAAACTGTTTTTT,CASSGQRANEKLFF
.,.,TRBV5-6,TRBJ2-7,TGTGCCAGCAGCCGGAGGAGGGGGTCTACCTACGAGCAGTACTTC,CASSRRRGSTYEQYF
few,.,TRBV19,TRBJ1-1,TGTGCCAGTATAAAGGGCTTGAACACTGAAGCTTTCTTT,CASIKGLNTEAFF
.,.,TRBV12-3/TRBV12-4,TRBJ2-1,TGTGCCAGCAGTCTACAGAATAATGAGCAGTTATTC,CASSLQNNEQLF
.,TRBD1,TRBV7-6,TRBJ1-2,TGTGCCAGCAGCTTAGTCAGGGGGGGAGGCTACACCTTC,CASSLVRGGGYTF
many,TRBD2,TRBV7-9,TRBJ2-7,TGTGCCAGCAGCTTTTGGCTAGCGGGGGCCAACTCCTACGAGCAGTACTTC,CASSFWLAGANSYEQYF